This T cell receptor beta chain emerged from a study of beta chain features in type 1 diabetes (dated by TCRdb to the late 2010s). At the level of the whole study: No differences in mean age, gender distribution, total cell number or subset yield were found between patients and healthy donors. A total of roughly 100 million sorted cells were examined across all samples, and RNA yield correlated strongly with the number of cells per subset. Regulatory and stem cell-like memory subsets were isolated from only 8 patients and roughly eight healthy donors, whereas naive and central memory subsets came from all 30 or so donors. In the study, recently diagnosed type 1 diabetes patients and matched healthy donors were compared on the TCRB repertoires of their sorted circulating CD4+ T cell subsets.

CDR1 LNHNV and CDR2 YYDKDF were looked up in the germline V gene (reference sequence). From the cysteine up to the phenylalanine, the CDR3 has a length of 15 residues. The kept DNA is CDR3 alone, 45 bases in frame from the first base. V sheds 1 base and J sheds 2 bases, leaving 11 bases between their ends. This clone came up a few times. Its antigen is unknown. The record has no base qualities; no much larger clone is one base away. Each donor gave one peripheral blood draw, averaging about 120 mL, which was collected into heparinised tubes. A BD FACSAria II was used to sort naive, central memory, regulatory and stem cell-like memory CD4+ T cells with a panel that included CD45RO, CCR7, CD25, CD127, CD95 and CD27. A purity above 98% was achieved for all sorted populations. Right away, PBMCs were isolated by Lymphoprep density gradient centrifugation and were stained directly, with no culture step. Samples were stained and sorted in pairs, with one healthy donor and one patient per experiment, so that batch effects were minimized.

All of the isolated RNA was reverse transcribed with the High Capacity cDNA Reverse Transcription Kit, so expressed TCRB transcripts were sequenced. Naive, central memory and regulatory T cell samples underwent deep immunoSEQ sequencing, averaging approximately 3.3 million total reads per sample. After sorted cells were lysed in RLT buffer, RNA was extracted with DNase-treated RNeasy Micro or Mini kits, with the choice depending on cell number. To prevent cross-contamination, every cell subset was processed on its own, while patient and healthy donor samples were processed together. Using the immunoSEQ multiplex PCR, TCRB sequences were amplified from cDNA into 87-bp fragments spanning the CDR3 region. Sequencing of the amplicons was performed on the Illumina HiSeq platform. On the study's bioinformatics: PCR bias was corrected computationally using synthetic template baselines, and reads within Hamming distance 2 were collapsed, with unmergeable singletons discarded. By aligning reads against IMGT, V, D and J genes, CDR3 length, and insertions or deletions at six rearrangement sites were assigned. Within each subset, clonotype counts were normalized to the number of sorted cells before true diversity and Gini coefficients were calculated with the tcR R package. The overlap coefficient, calculated on TCRB nucleotide sequences, was used to quantify repertoire sharing. As a proxy for the pre-selection repertoire, out-of-frame TCRB sequences from naive cells were analyzed. Entries here come from immuneACCESS through TCRdb and include only in-frame sequences with V and J called. Some clones fail to appear in such tables; in the studies checked, an unresolved V gene covers under half of the shortfall, and the cause of the remainder is unknown. For V, J and clone size, that table is used; D and trimming come from the DNA. The sample table lists hundreds of thousands of clones, around a sixth of them with a count of one. The ten most abundant clones make up 0.07% to 0.095% of the sample.

Study-level results and caveats: PCR might favor shorter templates, but patient and control samples were amplified and corrected together, so any skew would affect both groups equally. Only small numbers of individuals were included in the HLA sub-analyses, which left unresolved whether HLA type had any influence on TCRB rearrangement. The naive, central memory and regulatory TCRB repertoires appeared to resemble one another more closely among patients than among healthy donors. Because cDNA was sequenced instead of genomic DNA, activated cells with high expression could be over-represented, although the groups did not differ in activation or CD3 levels. Patients with type 1 diabetes made fewer insertions and deleted more nucleotides at VDJ recombination sites, implying thymic rearrangement abnormalities. In all four CD4+ subsets, TCRB CDR3 length was moderately but significantly shorter in type 1 diabetes patients.

Sequencing was carried out using naive CD4+ T cells from blood. This specimen's cell subset or site label, per the study, means: true naive CD4+ T cells. The V gene is TRBV15 and the J gene is TRBJ1-2; matching of 6 bases hints at TRBD1 as the D gene. This clonotype was obtained from a man between 18 and 29 years old in good health. At the DNA level, the sequence is TGTGCCACCAGCAGAGTTGACAGGCTCAACTATGGCTACACCTTC. It is translated as CATSRVDRLNYGYTF.